These 31 T cell receptor beta chains were all obtained from the same sample, sequenced in a study of shared clonotypes between healthy human individuals. Sequencing was performed with immunoSEQ multiplex PCR; in TCRdb, only in-frame clones are kept and a portion is missing. The sample includes 2,100,000 or so clones, approximately 96% of them seen just once. Source material: naive CD4+ T cells sorted from blood. The sample's subset: CD45RA+ positively selected. These receptors were collected from a man between 18 and 35 years old in good health.

This chain connects TRBV7-9 to TRBJ2-3, with 12 bases fitting TRBD2. J lost 3 bases, V lost 4 bases, and 11 bases had no gene match. CDR1 is SEHNR and CDR2 is FQNEAQ in the germline V gene (reference sequence). This CDR3 comprises 18 residues. The CDR3 bases are TGTGCCAGCAGCTCTAGCGGGGGGGTCGCCGCCTGGACAGATACGCAGTATTTT. Its translation: CASSSSGGVAAWTDTQYF.

The CDR3 coding sequence is TGTGCCAGCAGCTTATCAGAGGGGATCGGCTACACCTTC. Translated: CASSLSEGIGYTF. V gene TRBV11-2 combines with J gene TRBJ1-2, with a tentative D call TRBD1 (5 bases). Trimming removed 2 bases from V and 8 bases from J, with 12 bases in between. Germline CDR1 and CDR2: SGHAT and FQNNGV. The CDR3 length is 13 residues.

This chain links TRBV5-1 with TRBJ2-7, with D tentatively TRBD1 (6 bases). CDR1 and CDR2 from the germline V gene are SGHRS and YFSETQ. The V gene lost 5 bases and the J gene lost 4 bases, with 19 bases spanning the gap. The CDR3 runs 15 residues. CDR3 sequence (DNA): TGCGCCAGCAGAATGAACAGGGACCCCCCTTACGAGCAGTACTTC. Residues: CASRMNRDPPYEQYF.

The gene calls are TRBV30 and TRBJ1-3; D might be TRBD1 (6 bases). Deletions cut 4 bases from V and 6 bases from J, with 16 bases between. The CDR3 runs 14 residues. Germline values: CDR1 GTSNPN, CDR2 SVGIG (reference sequence). CDR3 loop: CAWNSGQITNTIYF. The DNA of the CDR3 is TGTGCCTGGAATTCCGGACAGATTACAAACACCATATATTTT.

V usage is TRBV2 and J usage is TRBJ1-1; the D is unclear. With 3 bases removed from V and 1 base from J, the gap between germline ends came to 3 bases. There are 12 residues in the CDR3. Germline V gene sequence: CDR1 SNHLY, CDR2 FYNNEI. Here the CDR3 DNA reads TGTGCCAGCAGTGAGGAGAACACTGAAGCTTTCTTT. It specifies CASSEENTEAFF. Drawing the rest from reference TRBV2 and TRBJ1-1, the complete variable domain is EPEVTQTPSHQVTQMGQEVILRCVPISNHLYFYWYRQILGQKVEFLVSFYNNEISEKSEIFDDQFSVERPDGSNFTLKIRSTKLEDSAMYFCASSEENTEAFFGQGTRLTVV.

This rearrangement joins TRBV19 to TRBJ1-5; 7 bases align to TRBD1. J gave up 0 bases and V 4 bases, and 6 bases lay outside the gene matches. Germline CDR1 and CDR2: LNHDA and SQIVND (reference sequence). The CDR3 sequence is 16 residues long. This CDR3 is CASSTQGQNSNQPQHF. The CDR3 DNA reads as TGTGCCAGTAGTACCCAGGGACAGAATAGCAATCAGCCCCAGCATTTT. The full variable domain, completed using reference TRBV19 and TRBJ1-5, is DGGITQSPKYLFRKEGQNVTLSCEQNLNHDAMYWYRQDPGQGLRLIYYSQIVNDFQKGDIAEGYSVSREKKESFPLTVTSAQKNPTAFYLCASSTQGQNSNQPQHFGDGTRLSIL.

V gene TRBV5-4 combines with J gene TRBJ1-1, with unresolved D. The CDR3 is 15 residues long. Germline CDR1 SGHNT, CDR2 YYREEE (reference sequence). V was trimmed by 1 base and J by 2 bases, leaving 12 bases between them. The chain's CDR3 is CASSLYFGLNTEAFF. In nucleotides, the CDR3 is TGTGCCAGCAGCTTGTACTTTGGGCTAAACACTGAAGCTTTCTTT. Full variable domain (remainder filled in from reference TRBV5-4 and TRBJ1-1): ETGVTQSPTHLIKTRGQQVTLRCSSQSGHNTVSWYQQALGQGPQFIFQYYREEENGRGNFPPRFSGLQFPNYSSELNVNALELDDSALYLCASSLYFGLNTEAFFGQGTRLTVV.

The chain combines TRBV9 with TRBJ1-3; D perhaps matches TRBD1 (5 bases). V lost 0 bases to trimming and J lost 4 bases, with 8 bases between them. CDR1 is SGDLS, CDR2 YYNGEE, per germline. CDR3 size: 14 residues. The CDR3 DNA reads TGTGCCAGCAGCGTAGCAGGGAACGGAAACACCATATATTTT. Amino acids: CASSVAGNGNTIYF.

V and J are TRBV30 and TRBJ2-2; a weak D match, TRBD1 (6 bases). Trimming shortened V by 5 bases and J by 4 bases, and 20 bases separated the two germline ends. This CDR3 contains 16 residues. In germline, CDR1 is GTSNPN, CDR2 SVGIG (reference sequence). CDR3 DNA sequence: TGTGCCTGGGCCGAGGGAAGGGGGTTTCGCACCGGGGAGCTGTTTTTT. Translating gives CAWAEGRGFRTGELFF.

Concerning this clone itself: The same CDR3 also results from other DNA sequences found in this sample. The genes are TRBV30 and TRBJ2-1; D gene unclear. CDR3 length equals 10 residues. The germline V gene has CDR1 GTSNPN and CDR2 SVGIG (reference sequence). Trimming cost V 2 bases and J 7 bases, with 3 bases left between them. Here the CDR3 DNA reads TGTGCCTGGAGTCGAAATGAGCAGTTCTTC. This translates into CAWSRNEQFF. Variable domain in full (rest from reference TRBV30 and TRBJ2-1): SQTIHQWPATLVQPVGSPLSLECTVEGTSNPNLYWYRQAAGRGLQLLFYSVGIGQISSEVPQNLSASRPQDRQFILSSKKLLLSDSGFYLCAWSRNEQFFGPGTRLTVL.

The rearrangement uses TRBV29-1 and TRBJ2-2; D call uncertain. V lost 3 bases, J lost 4 bases, and 6 bases lay in between. This CDR3 is 12 amino acids long. Germline CDR1 and CDR2: SQVTM and ANQGSEA. The CDR3 here is CSVDISTGELFF. CDR3 in DNA: TGCAGCGTTGACATATCCACCGGGGAGCTGTTTTTT.

This clone was detected only once. The chain is built from TRBV18 and TRBJ1-1; TRBD1 matches 8 bases. Germline CDR1 KGHSH, CDR2 LQKENI. The CDR3 has 15 amino acids. J gave up 5 bases and V 4 bases, and 9 bases lay outside the gene matches. DNA of the CDR3: TGTGCCAGCTCACAGTTAGGACAGGGAAGAACTGAAGCTTTCTTT. This sequence encodes CASSQLGQGRTEAFF.

This chain uses TRBV5-6 with TRBJ1-2; 12 positions agree with TRBD1. The CDR3 has 15 amino acids. Germline loops: CDR1 SGHDT, CDR2 YYEEEE. V trimming: 4 bases; J trimming: 6 bases; junction bases outside the gene matches: 7. The CDR3 sequence is CASSALRDRGHGYTF. CDR3 nucleotide sequence: TGTGCCAGCAGCGCGCTCCGGGACAGGGGGCATGGCTACACCTTC.

The chain uses TRBV29-1 and TRBJ2-5; D possibly corresponds to TRBD1 (6 bases). In germline, CDR1 is SQVTM, CDR2 ANQGSEA. The CDR3 runs to 15 residues. Trimming removed 2 bases at V and 2 bases at J, with 15 bases between. The CDR3 reads CSVEKVGQKQETQYF. In DNA form, the CDR3 reads TGCAGCGTTGAAAAAGTGGGACAAAAACAAGAGACCCAGTACTTC.

This chain joins TRBV5-4 and TRBJ2-5; 11 nucleotides agree with TRBD2. Trimming cost V 5 bases and J 5 bases; bases outside gene matches: 8. Germline V gene lookup returns CDR1 SGHNT and CDR2 YYREEE (reference sequence). The CDR3 runs 15 residues. CDR3 loop: CASRNSGGAGETQYF. The DNA of the CDR3 is TGTGCCAGCAGAAATAGCGGGGGGGCCGGGGAGACCCAGTACTTC. Full variable domain (outside the CDR3, taken from reference TRBV5-4 and TRBJ2-5): ETGVTQSPTHLIKTRGQQVTLRCSSQSGHNTVSWYQQALGQGPQFIFQYYREEENGRGNFPPRFSGLQFPNYSSELNVNALELDDSALYLCASRNSGGAGETQYFGPGTRLLVL.

The rearrangement uses TRBV19 and TRBJ2-2; no clear D gene. CDR3 size: 13 residues. Trimming shortened V by 4 bases and J by 3 bases, and 6 bases separated the two germline ends. The germline V gene encodes CDR1 LNHDA and CDR2 SQIVND (reference sequence). Here the CDR3 reads CASSRGYTGELFF. CDR3 sequence (DNA): TGTGCCAGTAGTAGGGGATACACCGGGGAGCTGTTTTTT.

J is TRBJ2-2 and V is TRBV5-6; the D gene is possibly TRBD2 (6 bases). This CDR3 has 14 residues. The germline gives CDR1 SGHDT, CDR2 YYEEEE. Trimming stripped 5 bases from V and 5 bases from J, with 13 bases between. CDR3 protein: CASRVLGGTGELFF. The CDR3 DNA follows: TGTGCCAGCAGGGTTCTCGGGGGAACCGGGGAGCTGTTTTTT.

The genes are TRBV2 and TRBJ2-7; D remains unclear. The V end lost 11 bases, the J end lost 3 bases, and 17 bases lay between the germline ends. CDR1 is SNHLY and CDR2 is FYNNEI in the germline V gene. This CDR3 is 13 amino acids long. DNA of the CDR3: TGTGCCTTCCGGGCCGGTGGAAACTACGAGCAGTACTTC. This gives the protein CAFRAGGNYEQYF.

The rearrangement joins TRBV6-5 to TRBJ2-7; D assignment may be TRBD1 or TRBD2 (5 bases each). There are 15 residues in the CDR3. V was shortened by 3 bases and J by 2 bases, with 14 bases between the two germline ends. The germline V gene has CDR1 MNHEY and CDR2 SVGAGI. CDR3 residues: CASSYQLGTAYEQYF. DNA for the CDR3: TGTGCCAGCAGTTATCAACTCGGGACGGCCTACGAGCAGTACTTC.

This chain connects TRBV6-1 to TRBJ1-4; 8 nucleotides agree with TRBD1. CDR3 length: 16 amino acids. The trim removed 6 bases at V and 8 bases at J, leaving 14 bases unmatched. CDR1 MNHNS and CDR2 SASEGT come from the germline V gene. CDR3 nucleotides: TGTGCCAGCAGGGAATATTCAGGGGGCAAAGGAGAAAAACTGTTTTTT. Its translation: CASREYSGGKGEKLFF.

J is TRBJ1-1 and V is TRBV28; unclear D gene. Germline V gives CDR1 MDHEN, CDR2 SYDVKM. Between the trimmed V and J ends, which lost 3 bases and 3 bases, there was a span of 5 bases. The CDR3 contains 12 residues. The CDR3 region has the DNA TGTGCCAGCAGTTTGTCCCACACTGAAGCTTTCTTT. Encoded protein: CASSLSHTEAFF.

CDR3 DNA: TGTGCCAGTAGTGGTAACAGTGCTGAAGCTTTCTTT. This gives the protein CASSGNSAEAFF. This rearrangement joins TRBV19 to TRBJ1-1; D unclear. Deletions cut 5 bases from V and 6 bases from J, with 10 bases between. Germline CDR1 and CDR2: LNHDA and SQIVND (reference sequence). The CDR3 loop spans 12 amino acids.

This sequence joins TRBV30 and TRBJ2-5; no reliable D call. This CDR3 contains 13 residues. V lost 4 bases, J lost 4 bases, and 13 bases lay in between. In germline, CDR1 is GTSNPN, CDR2 SVGIG (reference sequence). The CDR3 loop reads CAWTVLEGETQYF. Here the CDR3 DNA reads TGTGCCTGGACAGTGTTAGAAGGAGAGACCCAGTACTTC.

As for this clone: One junction end does not reproduce the germline sequence, and a read error may be involved. This chain connects TRBV30 to TRBJ1-1, with 7 positions matching TRBD1. Looked up from germline, CDR1 is GTSNPN and CDR2 is SVGIG (reference sequence). The CDR3 has 13 amino acids. Here the CDR3 reads CAWSATGNAEAFF. The DNA for the CDR3 is TGTGCCTGGAGTGCGACAGGGAACGCTGAAGCTTTCTTT.

This clone occurred a few times. This rearrangement joins TRBV5-1 to TRBJ1-6, with D possibly TRBD1 on 5 matching bases. The CDR3 is made up of 16 amino acids. Deletions cut 1 base from V and 6 bases from J, with 14 bases between. Germline lookup yields CDR1 SGHRS and CDR2 YFSETQ. DNA of the CDR3: TGCGCCAGCAGCTTGCCCTCCGGGAGGGGTAATTCACCCCTCCACTTT. It translates to CASSLPSGRGNSPLHF.

CDR3 coding DNA: TGTGCCTGGAGTGCTCGGAAGGAAGCTTTCTTT. It yields the protein CAWSARKEAFF. This sequence joins TRBV30 and TRBJ1-1; D gene ambiguous. The V gene's germline CDR1 is GTSNPN and CDR2 SVGIG (reference sequence). CDR3 length equals 11 residues. Trimming left V 1 base short and J 8 bases short, with 8 bases between.

This chain connects TRBV5-4 to TRBJ1-3, with D maybe TRBD2 (7 bases). The J call may be mistaken, given a closer DNA end match to TRBJ2-2. This CDR3 comprises 15 residues. CDR1 and CDR2 from the germline V gene are SGHNT and YYREEE (reference sequence). The CDR3 reads CASNEGGPNTGELFF. As DNA, the CDR3 is TGTGCCAGCAACGAGGGGGGGCCAAACACCGGGGAGCTGTTTTTT.

The gene calls are TRBV6-5 and TRBJ1-2, with no clear D. The CDR3 has 14 residues. Germline lookup yields CDR1 MNHEY and CDR2 SVGAGI. V lost 2 bases and J lost 4, with 11 bases in between. The CDR3: CASSYKGSSYGYTF. For the CDR3, the DNA is TGTGCCAGCAGTTACAAAGGGTCCAGCTATGGCTACACCTTC.

Regarding this clone: Other DNA sequences in this specimen translate into the identical CDR3. The chain is built from TRBV11-2 and TRBJ2-2; D may be TRBD1 (5 bases). Germline V gene data show CDR1 as SGHAT and CDR2 as FQNNGV. The CDR3 has 13 residues. V was pared by 2 bases and J by 5 bases, with 6 bases between. CDR3 bases: TGTGCCAGCAGCTTATCAGGGACCGGGGAGCTGTTTTTT. Protein sequence: CASSLSGTGELFF.

The V and J genes are TRBV10-1 and TRBJ2-1; 7 bases line up with TRBD1. The CDR3 is 16 residues long. CDR1 and CDR2 from the germline V gene are WNHNN and SYGVQD (reference sequence). Unmatched junction bases numbered 7, after V lost 3 bases and J lost 2 bases. The CDR3 is CASSDRQGLTYNEQFF. The CDR3 bases are TGCGCCAGCAGTGACCGACAGGGCCTGACCTACAATGAGCAGTTCTTC.

V is TRBV13 and J is TRBJ2-3; perhaps TRBD1 as D (6 bases). CDR1 and CDR2 (germline): PRHDT, FYEKMQ (reference sequence). This CDR3 region has 14 residues. The germline V and J ends were trimmed by 5 bases and 4 bases, with 13 bases remaining between them. CDR3 loop: CASSRTGLADTQYF. The CDR3 nucleotides are TGTGCCAGCAGCAGAACAGGGCTCGCAGATACGCAGTATTTT.